This TCR beta chain was obtained from a study of T cells in Graves' hyperthyroidism and ophthalmopathy. The CDR3 regions of TCR beta were amplified from RNA transcripts. First-round RT-PCR targeting the TCR CDR3 was performed with the HTBI primer set. TCRdb processed the multiplex PCR reads anew with MiXCR; each CDR3 protein has one entry. The sample lists about 700,000 distinct CDR3 sequences, 14% occurring once. This CDR3 is built from 17 residues. Unmatched junction bases numbered 8, after V lost 2 bases and J lost 0 bases. Germline values: CDR1 SGHVS, CDR2 FQNEAQ. This chain links TRBV7-8 with TRBJ2-3; 7 bases are shared with TRBD1. The material sequenced was blood. The receptor's source is a woman younger than 30 with Graves' hyperthyroidism. DNA of the CDR3: TGTGCCAGCAGCTTACGCCGGGACAGATCTAGCACAGATACGCAGTATTTT. It translates to CASSLRRDRSSTDTQYF.